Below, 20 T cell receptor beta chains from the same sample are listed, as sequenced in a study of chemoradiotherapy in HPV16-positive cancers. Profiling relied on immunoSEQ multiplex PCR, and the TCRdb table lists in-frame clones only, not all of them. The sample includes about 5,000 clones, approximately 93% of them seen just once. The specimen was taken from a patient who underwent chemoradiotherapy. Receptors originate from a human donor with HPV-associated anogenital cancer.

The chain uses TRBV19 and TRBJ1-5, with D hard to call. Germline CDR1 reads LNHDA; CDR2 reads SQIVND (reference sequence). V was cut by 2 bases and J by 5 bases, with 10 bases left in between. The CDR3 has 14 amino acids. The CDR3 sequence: CASSIKDAYQPQHF. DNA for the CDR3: TGTGCCAGTAGTATAAAGGATGCGTATCAGCCCCAGCATTTT.

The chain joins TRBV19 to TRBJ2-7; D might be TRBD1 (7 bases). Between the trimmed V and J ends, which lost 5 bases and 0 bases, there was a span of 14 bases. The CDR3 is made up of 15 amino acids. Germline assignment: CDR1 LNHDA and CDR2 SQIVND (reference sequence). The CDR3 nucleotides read TGTGCCAGTAGTTCCTCAGGGGGGTACTCCTACGAGCAGTACTTC. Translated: CASSSSGGYSYEQYF. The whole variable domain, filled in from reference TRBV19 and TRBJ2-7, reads DGGITQSPKYLFRKEGQNVTLSCEQNLNHDAMYWYRQDPGQGLRLIYYSQIVNDFQKGDIAEGYSVSREKKESFPLTVTSAQKNPTAFYLCASSSSGGYSYEQYFGPGTRLTVT.

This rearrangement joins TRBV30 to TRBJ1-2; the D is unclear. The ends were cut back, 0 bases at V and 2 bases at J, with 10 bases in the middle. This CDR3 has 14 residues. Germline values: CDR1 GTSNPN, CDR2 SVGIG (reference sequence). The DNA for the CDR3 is TGTGCCTGGAGTGTAGGCTACCTGAACTATGGCTACACCTTC. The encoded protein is CAWSVGYLNYGYTF.

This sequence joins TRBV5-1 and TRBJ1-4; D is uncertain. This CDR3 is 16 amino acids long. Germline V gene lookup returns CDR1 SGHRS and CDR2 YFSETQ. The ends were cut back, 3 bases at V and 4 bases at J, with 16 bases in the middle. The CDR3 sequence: CASSSGPKRVNEKLFF. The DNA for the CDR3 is TGCGCCAGCAGCTCCGGGCCCAAACGAGTTAATGAAAAACTGTTTTTT.

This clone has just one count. The CDR3 DNA is TGCAGCGTTAGACACTATGGCTACACCTTC. This gives the protein CSVRHYGYTF. This chain uses TRBV29-1 with TRBJ1-2; D ambiguous. Per germline, CDR1 SQVTM and CDR2 ANQGSEA. CDR3 length: 10 amino acids. Between the trimmed V and J ends, which lost 5 bases and 3 bases, there was a span of 4 bases. Combining the CDR3 with reference TRBV29-1 and TRBJ1-2 gives the whole variable domain SAVISQKPSRDICQRGTSLTIQCQVDSQVTMMFWYRQQPGQSLTLIATANQGSEATYESGFVIDKFPISRPNLTFSTLTVSNMSPEDSSIYLCSVRHYGYTFGSGTRLTVV.

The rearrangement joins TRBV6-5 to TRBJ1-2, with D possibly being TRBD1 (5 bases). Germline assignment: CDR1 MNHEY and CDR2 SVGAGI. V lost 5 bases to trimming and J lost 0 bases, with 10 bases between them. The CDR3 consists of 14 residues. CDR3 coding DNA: TGTGCCAGCAGTCAGCGGGGGACTAACTATGGCTACACCTTC. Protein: CASSQRGTNYGYTF.

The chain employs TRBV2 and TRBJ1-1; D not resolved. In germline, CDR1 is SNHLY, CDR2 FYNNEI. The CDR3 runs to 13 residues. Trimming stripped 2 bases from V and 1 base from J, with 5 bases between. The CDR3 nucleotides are TGTGCCAGCAGTGAATGGCAGAACACTGAAGCTTTCTTT. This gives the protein CASSEWQNTEAFF. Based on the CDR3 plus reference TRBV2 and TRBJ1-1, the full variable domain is EPEVTQTPSHQVTQMGQEVILRCVPISNHLYFYWYRQILGQKVEFLVSFYNNEISEKSEIFDDQFSVERPDGSNFTLKIRSTKLEDSAMYFCASSEWQNTEAFFGQGTRLTVV.

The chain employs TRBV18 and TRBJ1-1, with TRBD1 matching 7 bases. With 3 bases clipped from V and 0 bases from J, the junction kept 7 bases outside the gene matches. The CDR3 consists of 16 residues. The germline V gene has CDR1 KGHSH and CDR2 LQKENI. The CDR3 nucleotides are TGTGCCAGCTCACCCGGACAGGCGATAATGAACACTGAAGCTTTCTTT. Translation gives CASSPGQAIMNTEAFF. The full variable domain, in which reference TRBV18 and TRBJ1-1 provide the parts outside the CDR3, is NAGVMQNPRHLVRRRGQEARLRCSPMKGHSHVYWYRQLPEEGLKFMVYLQKENIIDESGMPKERFSAEFPKEGPSILRIQQVVRGDSAAYFCASSPGQAIMNTEAFFGQGTRLTVV.

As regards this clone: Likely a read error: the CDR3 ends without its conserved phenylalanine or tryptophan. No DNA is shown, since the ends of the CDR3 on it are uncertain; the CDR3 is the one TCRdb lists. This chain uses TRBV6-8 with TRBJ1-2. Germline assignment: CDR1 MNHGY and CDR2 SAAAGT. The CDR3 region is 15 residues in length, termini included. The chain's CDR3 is CASSVWVRSRKTYGY.

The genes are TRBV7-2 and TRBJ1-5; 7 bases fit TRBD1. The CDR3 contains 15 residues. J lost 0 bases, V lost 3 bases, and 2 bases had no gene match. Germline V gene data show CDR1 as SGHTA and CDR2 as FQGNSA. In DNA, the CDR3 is TGTGCCAGCAGCTTGGACAGGAATAGCAATCAGCCCCAGCATTTT. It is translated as CASSLDRNSNQPQHF.

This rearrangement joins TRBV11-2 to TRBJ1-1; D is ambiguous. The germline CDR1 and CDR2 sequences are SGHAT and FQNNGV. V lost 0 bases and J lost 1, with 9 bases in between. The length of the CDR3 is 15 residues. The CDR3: CASSLDYERNTEAFF. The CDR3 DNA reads TGTGCCAGCAGCTTAGATTACGAGCGGAACACTGAAGCTTTCTTT.

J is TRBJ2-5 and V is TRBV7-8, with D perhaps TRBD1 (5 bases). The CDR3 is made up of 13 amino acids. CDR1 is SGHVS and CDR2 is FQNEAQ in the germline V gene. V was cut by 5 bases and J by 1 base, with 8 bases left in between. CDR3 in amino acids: CASSRTSQETQYF. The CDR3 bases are TGTGCCAGCAGCCGGACATCCCAAGAGACCCAGTACTTC.

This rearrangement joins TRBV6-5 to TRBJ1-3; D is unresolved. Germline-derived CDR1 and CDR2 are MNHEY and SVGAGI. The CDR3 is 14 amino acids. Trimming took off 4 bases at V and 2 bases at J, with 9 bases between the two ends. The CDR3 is CASSFSPTGNTIYF. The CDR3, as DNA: TGTGCCAGCAGTTTTTCCCCAACTGGAAACACCATATATTTT.

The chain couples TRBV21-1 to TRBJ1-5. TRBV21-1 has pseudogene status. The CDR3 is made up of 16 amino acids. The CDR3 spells CASSGPEGRVDQPQHF. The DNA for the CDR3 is TGTGCCAGCAGCGGCCCGGAGGGAAGGGTCGATCAGCCCCAGCATTTT.

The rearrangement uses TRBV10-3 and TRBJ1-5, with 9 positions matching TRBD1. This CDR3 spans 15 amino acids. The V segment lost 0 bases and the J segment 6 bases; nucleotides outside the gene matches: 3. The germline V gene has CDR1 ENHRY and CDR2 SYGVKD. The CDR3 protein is CAISESTGGGQPQHF. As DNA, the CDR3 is TGTGCCATCAGTGAGTCAACAGGGGGCGGTCAGCCCCAGCATTTT.

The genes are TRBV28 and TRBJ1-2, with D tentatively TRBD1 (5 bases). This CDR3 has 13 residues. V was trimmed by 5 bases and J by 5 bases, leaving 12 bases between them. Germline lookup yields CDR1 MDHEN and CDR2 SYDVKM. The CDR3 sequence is CASSGGGDYGYTF. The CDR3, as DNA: TGTGCCAGCAGTGGGGGAGGGGATTATGGCTACACCTTC.

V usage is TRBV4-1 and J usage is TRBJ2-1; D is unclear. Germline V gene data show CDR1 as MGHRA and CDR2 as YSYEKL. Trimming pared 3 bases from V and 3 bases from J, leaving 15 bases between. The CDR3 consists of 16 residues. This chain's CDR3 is CASSHLESSIYNEQFF. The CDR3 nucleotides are TGCGCCAGCAGCCACCTGGAGAGTAGCATCTACAATGAGCAGTTCTTC.

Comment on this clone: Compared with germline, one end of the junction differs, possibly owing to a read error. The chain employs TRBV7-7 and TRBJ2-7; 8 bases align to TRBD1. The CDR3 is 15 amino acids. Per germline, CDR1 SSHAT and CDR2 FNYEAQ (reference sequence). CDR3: CASSQGQGANYEQYF. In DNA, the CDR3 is TGTGCTAGCAGCCAAGGACAGGGAGCGAACTACGAGCAGTACTTC.

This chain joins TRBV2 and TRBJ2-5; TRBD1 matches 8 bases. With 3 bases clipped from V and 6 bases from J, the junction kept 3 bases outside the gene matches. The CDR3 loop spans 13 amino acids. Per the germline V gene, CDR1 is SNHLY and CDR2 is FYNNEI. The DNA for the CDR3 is TGTGCCAGCAGTGACGACAGGGGAAAGACCCAGTACTTC. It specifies CASSDDRGKTQYF.

The CDR3 is CASSQANGNTIYF. The CDR3 DNA follows: TGCGCCAGCAGCCAGGCAAATGGTAACACCATATATTTT. This chain links TRBV4-1 with TRBJ1-3; D ambiguous. This CDR3 is 13 amino acids long. The germline V gene encodes CDR1 MGHRA and CDR2 YSYEKL. Between the trimmed V and J ends, which lost 3 bases and 7 bases, there was a span of 10 bases.